This T cell receptor beta chain comes out of a study of cytomegalovirus exposure and HLA in healthy donors (dated by TCRdb to 2016 to 2017). The study in broad terms: According to an earlier analysis of around 600 of the donors, roughly 180 million T cells yielded 90 million to 140 million unique TCR beta sequences and about 300 Gb of sequence data. Across some 400 genotyped donors of the cohort, an average of about 240,000 unique TCR beta nucleotide sequences per donor were sequenced, and 15% to 20% of those sequences were non-productive. To study patterns of TCR occurrence, a later analysis re-analyzed previously published TCR beta repertoires from around 660 donors and added high-resolution HLA genotyping. Both class I and class II loci were covered by HLA typing, at four-digit resolution. Every discovery cohort repertoire had been produced on one sequencing platform. An earlier analysis of some 500 of the donors used high-throughput TCR beta sequencing to judge whether each TCR beta V gene segment behaved as functional or pseudogenic. The aim of the study was to test whether cataloging public T cell receptors could identify signatures of past pathogen exposure. A later genetic analysis took genome-wide SNP genotypes for about 55% of the 666 donors and used that subset as a discovery cohort. Of the 398 genotyped donors, 65% to 90% fell in the genetic ancestry cluster associated with self-reported Caucasian donors. An early release covering 550 to 700 HLA-typed donors comprised roughly 300 gigabases of sequencing data and approximately 85 million unique TCR sequences. High-throughput TCR immunosequencing, statistical association of individual TCRs with disease status, and machine learning were combined to predict cytomegalovirus infection status. The study profiled the T cell repertoires of approximately 700 subjects by immunosequencing and related them to cytomegalovirus serostatus. Because of strong linkage in the cohort, roughly five DR-DQ haplotypes were treated as single units for association and clustering. The number of typed donors differed by locus: 629-630 for A, B, C, DRB1 and DQB1; 500 to 550 for DQA1; 606 for DPA1; and 400 to 480 for DPB1. Rather than drawing on any new phenotypic data, the later analysis identified candidate immune exposures from TCR beta sequences and the way those sequences occurred across donors. Besides the first cohort of 500 to 700 subjects, a separate validation cohort made up of 120 different subjects was used. Alongside the repertoire data, information on donor age, sex, ethnicity and CMV serostatus was compiled. Overall study outcomes, separate from this receptor: Correlated functional status among segregating V segments might reflect linkage disequilibrium, but an unknown experimental factor could not be ruled out. Specific HLA alleles were associated with more than 15,000 TCR beta sequences at a false discovery rate of 0.05 in a later analysis. Strong co-occurrence of HLA alleles, especially DR and DQ, made assigning TCR associations to individual alleles difficult. The classifier was reported to diagnose cytomegalovirus status with high specificity and sensitivity in both the original cohort and the validation cohort. Presence/absence analyses assumed roughly uniform sequencing depth across donors, an assumption that may not hold. Compared with the approximately 670-donor mean, donors in an Asian-associated ancestry cluster had fewer N-insertions in productive TCRs, according to a later genetic analysis. A later analysis reported that several top co-occurrence clusters appeared linked to parvovirus B19, influenza, CMV and Epstein-Barr virus. The 87-base-pair reads could not distinguish some IMGT-functional V segments, including TRBV6-2 and TRBV6-3, so those segments were excluded. A cluster of highly shared sequence variants was judged likely to represent a technical artifact of the sequencing pipeline. For the cohort, immune exposure information was limited to CMV serostatus. A later analysis found that most CMV-associated TCR beta chains appeared HLA-restricted, with HLA associations seemingly driven largely by CMV exposure. Only TCR beta chains were sequenced in this cohort, and the absence of alpha or paired-chain data limited detectable features. A further reported finding was that TCR beta sequences accurately predicted the HLA-A and HLA-B alleles for most subjects in the first cohort. Broadly in line with IMGT annotations, most TCR beta V segments showed up in productive rearrangements about 87% or about 30% of the time in an earlier analysis of approximately 640 of the donors. In the study, 150 to 200 TCR beta chains were listed as associated with cytomegalovirus. A later analysis found that HLA-associated TCR beta chains were more clonally expanded and had lower generation probabilities than equally common non-associated chains. Some 15 rarely observed V segments, including chromosome 9 orphons, were excluded from the earlier analysis of about 500 of the donors because counts were too low. In vitro tests confirmed that a few of the cytomegalovirus-associated TCR beta chains recognize cytomegalovirus antigens. It was suggested by the authors that the approach could potentially be generalized to other disease states and immunological phenotypes. Most TCR sequences were seen in very few donors, while some public TCRs were found in many individuals. Because HLA typing was missing for some donors at each locus, association tests included only the typed subset. V-gene and J-gene trimming of TCR beta chains was associated with a missense DCLRE1C variant in a later genetic analysis, and the association was replicated in an independent cohort. In a later analysis, the rate of TCR association differed among HLA loci, with DRB1 alleles having the most associated TCRs and HLA-C alleles having the fewest.

The library was made by the immunoSEQ multiplex PCR assay. The multiplex PCR relied on a mix of 60 forward primers for TCR Vbeta segments and 13 reverse primers for TCR Jbeta segments. A multiplex PCR assay on genomic DNA amplified the CDR3 region of rearranged TCR beta genes. On the Illumina HiSeq System, the amplified TCR beta libraries were sequenced as 87-base-pair reads. In the source study's methods: A later analysis tallied some 79 million unique TCR beta chains across the 550 to 850 repertoires, and roughly 11 million of those chains were shared by two or more donors. Raw reads were error-corrected and collapsed into unique sequences by a nearest-neighbor algorithm in which closely related sequences were merged to remove PCR and sequencing errors. Alignment of CDR3 sequences to IMGT reference sequences was used to assign V, D and J gene segments. For a sequence to be retained, a match of at least six nucleotides to both a V gene segment and a J gene segment was required. Rearrangements were called productive when the CDR3 lacked stop codons and stayed in frame with V and J; all others were non-productive. CDR3 was defined by IMGT convention, running from the second conserved V-encoded cysteine to the conserved J-encoded phenylalanine. The earlier analysis of 450 to 750 of the donors excluded any sequence lacking an unambiguous match to a single V gene segment. In an earlier analysis of 587 of the donors, V segments were called functional above 56.7% productive rearrangements and were called segregating when the between-donor standard deviation exceeded 5%. To diagnose cytomegalovirus status from the catalog of TCR beta chain sequences, a statistical classification framework was built. V and J gene assignment, in a later analysis, came from comparing TCR nucleotide sequences with IMGT/GENE-DB human TR gene sequences. The TCRdist pipeline was used in a later analysis to assign CDR3 sequences and most-parsimonious VDJ recombination scenarios. In a later analysis, every TCR beta chain was defined by the combination of its CDR3 amino acid sequence and its V-gene family, and reads without a unique V-gene family were dropped. A later analysis removed 550 to 700 highly shared, low-generation-probability nucleotide sequences to deal with suspected cross-contamination and a sequencing artifact. A later analysis calculated a clonal expansion index for each public chain from normalized within-repertoire ranks of inferred template counts. In a later analysis, generation probabilities were computed using a VDJ recombination model fitted to out-of-frame rearrangements, and the results were checked against IGoR. In a later analysis, hypergeometric tests were used to score TCR-TCR, TCR-HLA and TCR-CMV co-occurrence, with a repertoire-size bias correction applied to TCR pairs. To estimate false discovery rates, a later analysis permuted the HLA or CMV assignments 20 times. A later analysis grouped co-occurring TCRs with DBSCAN, adding TCRdist sequence similarity when clustering within HLA-allele-positive subsets. Repertoires with fewer than 30,000 or more than 120,000 public chains were left out of co-occurrence clustering, as were four to six repertoires with anomalous nucleotide sharing. Here the immuneACCESS table is served through TCRdb, limited to in-frame sequences with V and J called. Missing clones are a known gap in these copies; in checked studies unresolved V genes cover under half, and the rest lacks a known reason. The V and J calls and the clone size are those of that table, but D and trimming were determined from the DNA. The sample data list some 120,000 clones, and roughly a tenth of these were observed just once. The biggest ten clones account for under 6% of the sample.

The cohort was made up of hundreds of healthy bone marrow donors. Cohort members were all nominally healthy when sampled, although unrecorded immune exposures were likely present. The donor was CMV seropositive and belonged to the group of around 300 seropositive cohort members. A peripheral blood sample was provided by each donor, and peripheral blood mononuclear cells were used for TCR beta sequencing. Genomic DNA was extracted from the blood cell samples with the Qiagen DNeasy Blood Extraction Kit. In the case of this clone: Which antigen it targets is not known. No qualities accompany the bases; no much larger clone lies one base away.

After removal of 6 bases from V and 13 bases from J, the junction retains 15 bases not matched to a gene. Including cysteine and phenylalanine, the CDR3 has 15 amino acids. The DNA shown is the 45-base CDR3, in frame from base 1. The germline V gene sets CDR1 to MNHNS and CDR2 to SASEGT. Recombination linked TRBV6-1 to TRBJ1-6; 7 nucleotides in the junction match TRBD1. Sequenced input: PBMCs. This clonotype originated in a young woman in good health and CMV-seropositive. The bases read TGTGCCAGCAGCCGGGACAGTGTACCGGTCGCGCCCCTCCACTTT. This translates into CASSRDSVPVAPLHF.